The clone carrying this T cell receptor (beta chain) was picked up many times. Authors of the study amplified TCR beta CDR3 regions from RNA transcripts. The HTBI primer set served for first-round RT-PCR of the TCR CDR3. TCRdb independently ran MiXCR on the multiplex PCR reads; one entry per CDR3 protein. This sample has hundreds of thousands of distinct CDR3 sequences, with approximately 14% found just once. Germline V CDR1 and CDR2: SGHNT, YENEEA. The CDR3 contains 15 residues. Trimming cost V 4 bases and J 4 bases; bases outside gene matches: 2. The data stem from a study of T cells in Graves' hyperthyroidism and ophthalmopathy. A patient was excluded if there was uncontrolled infection, other autoimmune disease, pregnancy or lactation. Blood dates from first hyperthyroidism diagnosis, before any ophthalmopathy symptoms. Source material for PBMCs was about 10 ml fresh peripheral blood.

Material: blood. V usage is TRBV11-3 and J usage is TRBJ2-1, with TRBD2 identical over 12 bases. This receptor was taken from a woman in her 30s with Graves' hyperthyroidism that later progressed to Graves' ophthalmopathy. CDR3 in amino acids: CASSSGTSGYNEQFF. The CDR3 DNA sequence: TGTGCCAGCAGCTCTGGGACTAGCGGGTACAATGAGCAGTTCTTC.